The rows below give T cell receptor beta chains drawn from one sample of a study of T cell changes during pregnancy in multiple sclerosis. TCRdb's copy holds only in-frame clones and misses some; the assay was immunoSEQ multiplex PCR. Among about 38,000 clones listed, around 89% were seen once. Sample: CD4+ T cells from peripheral blood mononuclear cells, taken in the second trimester of pregnancy. The receptors shown here come from a female donor with multiple sclerosis, enrolled in a pregnancy study. The conserved cysteine and the conserved F or W are not part of the CDR3 here.

V | CDR3
TRBV19 | ASSILAGGMGVGEQF
TRBV6-1 | ASSEPRGFRSVALH
TRBV5-1 | ASSWTDRGLSASGANVLT
TRBV29-1 | SVPWGQGNTEAF
TRBV7-2 | ASSLGTGVRTEAF
TRBV29-1 | SIEGLARNEQF
TRBV7-9 | ALELRQPYNEQF
TRBV28 | ASNRHSSYEQY
TRBV9 | ASSVEPGSYEQY
TRBV5-6 | ASSFSGGGQPQH
TRBV5-1 | ASSPGVAANNEQF
TRBV4-3 | ASSRLGQPTYEQY
TRBV19 | ASSSRLAGGTDTQY
TRBV28 | ASSFPGPKNIQY
TRBV15 | ATSRETGRNTIY
TRBV27 | ASSPSGNDGYT
TRBV27 | ASRSPGQAFNEQY
TRBV19 | ASNPTGTGREGYGYT
TRBV27 | ASSLRQGSDTQY
TRBV6-6 | ASSNRQGGAF
TRBV18 | ASSPRGSEQY
TRBV13 | ASSLYRGDRPYNEQF
TRBV7-8 | ASSLPQGRAKNIQY
TRBV19 | ASSPGLGLSEQY
TRBV29-1 | SVGDRGVETQY
TRBV19 | ASIGGQGLVGGSYNEQF
TRBV5-1 | ASSALQGDTQY
TRBV5-1 | ASTPSGRQETQY
TRBV5-1 | ASSLGQGNEKLF
TRBV5-1 | ASSLGGGETQY
TRBV7-9 | ASSFRENYGYT
TRBV14 | ASSQADLAGAYEQY
TRBV2 | ASRREGQPQH